Detailed here is one T cell receptor (beta chain). Its antigen remains unidentified. No much larger clonotype is one base removed from it; base qualities were not supplied. These data originate in a study of cytomegalovirus exposure and HLA in healthy donors (TCRdb year 2017). Some background on the complete study: According to a later analysis, one platform produced both the 100 to 150 validation repertoires and the 670 or so repertoires of the first cohort. The aim of the study was to test whether cataloging public T cell receptors could identify signatures of past pathogen exposure. In addition to the first cohort of 650 to 750 subjects, a separate validation cohort of approximately 130 different subjects was used. To predict cytomegalovirus infection status, the study brought together high-throughput TCR immunosequencing, statistical association of individual TCRs with disease status, and machine learning. Overall study outcomes, separate from this receptor: Cytomegalovirus status was reported to be diagnosed by the classifier with high specificity and sensitivity in both the original and validation cohorts. A later analysis found that TCRs clustered in the first cohort also tended to co-occur in the 110 or so validation repertoires, with 90% to 95% of cluster scores above 0. In the study, 150 to 200 TCR beta chains were listed as associated with cytomegalovirus. The validation cohort had no HLA typing available for a later analysis, so co-occurrence within that cohort was assessed over all 120 or so repertoires. In vitro tests confirmed that a few of the cytomegalovirus-associated TCR beta chains recognize cytomegalovirus antigens. Most TCR sequences were seen in very few donors, while some public TCRs were found in many individuals. It was suggested by the authors that the approach could potentially be generalized to other disease states and immunological phenotypes.

Separate from the approximately 700-subject first cohort, the validation cohort of 95 to 150 subjects was the group to which the donors belonged. A distance of 19 bases separates the germline ends of V and J, which lose 5 bases and 5 bases respectively. The CDR3 spans 15 residues, from the cysteine through the phenylalanine. The only DNA kept is the CDR3, 45 bases in frame from the first base. Reading the germline V gene gives CDR1 SGHTA and CDR2 FQGNSA. Libraries were made using the immunoSEQ multiplex PCR assay. As for how the authors treated the data: A statistical classification framework was built to diagnose cytomegalovirus status from the catalog of TCR beta chain sequences. TCRdb holds this immuneACCESS table with in-frame rearrangements only. Some clones are missing; in checked studies, unresolved V genes explain under half, and the rest has no known cause. V, J and clone size were drawn from that table, and D and trimming were deduced from the DNA. This sample gives under 200,000 clones in total; about nine tenths of them show up just once. The top ten hold around 4.4% of the sample.

This TCR was sampled from a man in his late teens or twenties in good health and CMV-seropositive. The chain is made from TRBV7-2 and TRBJ2-7, and TRBD1 may be the D gene, going by 5 matching bases. The sequenced sample consisted of PBMCs. Here is the DNA: TGTGCCAGCAGCGGGGCGCCTTCTCCAATTGACGAGCAGTACTTC. The encoded protein is CASSGAPSPIDEQYF.